The rows below give T cell receptor beta chains drawn from one sample of a study of PD-1 blockade in mismatch repair-deficient tumors. Generated by immunoSEQ multiplex PCR, the TCRdb table keeps only in-frame clones and is missing some. The sample holds roughly 9,000 clones; about 85% are singletons and the top ten take 0.97%. The source material was PBMCs, sampled less than 47 weeks after starting pembrolizumab. The receptors come from an adult with mismatch repair-deficient cancer. Each CDR3 is given with its conserved first and last residue. The D gene is left open where the match is weak. The size of a clone is reported for some rows only, either as once, few or many, or as a class for expanded clones.

d_call,j_call,v_call,clone_size,cdr3_aa,cdr3_nt
NA,TRBJ2-1,TRBV6-1,NA,CASSELVYNEQFF,TGTGCCAGCAGTGAACTAGTCTACAATGAGCAGTTCTTC
TRBD2,TRBJ2-5,TRBV4-1,NA,CASSQGGGWETQYF,TGCGCCAGCAGCCAAGGGGGAGGGTGGGAGACCCAGTACTTC
NA,TRBJ2-7,TRBV19,NA,CASSMQGWSTYEQYF,TGTGCCAGTAGTATGCAGGGCTGGAGTACCTACGAGCAGTACTTC
NA,TRBJ1-5,TRBV6-5,NA,CASSFLLYSNQPQHF,TGTGCCAGCAGTTTTCTACTTTATAGCAATCAGCCCCAGCATTTT
NA,TRBJ1-2,TRBV5-4,NA,CASRRLDSNYGYTF,TGTGCCAGCAGACGACTCGACAGTAACTATGGCTACACCTTC
NA,TRBJ2-1,TRBV5-1,NA,CASSGRGHEQFF,TGCGCCAGCAGCGGCAGGGGTCATGAGCAGTTCTTC
TRBD1,TRBJ1-1,TRBV19,NA,CASSRGQGRMNTEAFF,TGTGCCAGTAGTAGGGGACAGGGGCGGATGAACACTGAAGCTTTCTTT
TRBD2,TRBJ2-7,TRBV27,NA,CASSKAKTPGGLAGETSYEQYF,TGTGCCAGCAGTAAAGCCAAAACCCCAGGCGGACTAGCGGGAGAAACCTCCTACGAGCAGTACTTC
TRBD1,TRBJ1-4,TRBV19,NA,CASRSGQGYNEKLFF,TGTGCCAGCAGGTCGGGACAGGGTTATAATGAAAAACTGTTTTTT
NA,TRBJ2-7,TRBV10-3,few,CAIGEGQALTEQYF,TGTGCCATCGGGGAGGGACAGGCGTTGACCGAGCAGTACTTC
NA,TRBJ1-3,TRBV5-1,NA,CASSLAFGVSGNTIYF,TGCGCCAGCAGCTTGGCCTTCGGTGTATCTGGAAACACCATATATTTT
TRBD1,TRBJ1-2,TRBV18,few,CASSPGTDNYGYTF,TGTGCCAGCTCACCCGGGACAGATAACTATGGCTACACCTTC
TRBD1,TRBJ1-5,TRBV2,NA,CASRDRGNQPQHF,TGTGCCAGCCGAGACAGGGGTAATCAGCCCCAGCATTTT
NA,TRBJ1-5,TRBV7-9,once,CASSLGLRIFNQPQHF,TGTGCCAGCAGCTTAGGGTTGCGAATCTTCAATCAGCCCCAGCATTTT
TRBD2,TRBJ2-2,TRBV7-8,once,CASSLSDHRGGGNTGELFF,TGTGCCAGCAGCTTATCGGATCATAGGGGCGGGGGGAACACCGGGGAGCTGTTTTTT
TRBD1,TRBJ2-5,TRBV5-1,NA,CASSLGTGAETQYF,TGCGCCAGCAGCTTGGGGACAGGGGCAGAGACCCAGTACTTC
NA,TRBJ2-7,TRBV20-1,NA,CSAKQGFEQYF,TGCAGTGCAAAACAGGGATTCGAGCAGTACTTC
TRBD1,TRBJ1-3,TRBV28,NA,CASSSGGSGGNTIYF,TGTGCCAGCAGTTCAGGGGGTTCGGGAGGAAACACCATATATTTT
NA,TRBJ2-1,TRBV29-1,NA,CSVALGVRDNEQFF,TGCAGCGTTGCTTTGGGTGTGAGGGACAATGAGCAGTTCTTC
NA,TRBJ2-3,TRBV20-1,NA,CSASRGNTQYF,TGCAGTGCTAGCAGGGGAAATACGCAGTATTTT
NA,TRBJ2-5,TRBV11-2,NA,CASSLDGGTRWEETQYF,TGTGCCAGCAGCTTAGATGGAGGGACCCGGTGGGAAGAGACCCAGTACTTC
TRBD1,TRBJ1-4,TRBV2,NA,CASARGQVNEKLFF,TGTGCCAGCGCTCGGGGACAGGTTAATGAAAAACTGTTTTTT